The rows below give T cell receptor beta chains drawn from one sample of a study of blood T cell repertoires in COVID-19. Profiling relied on immunoSEQ multiplex PCR, and the TCRdb table lists in-frame clones only, not all of them. The table has 190,000 or so clones, about 87% seen once. Input material: PBMCs or T cells enriched from blood (not recorded which). Source of these receptors: a man aged 18 to 30 with acute COVID-19. CDR3s include the opening cysteine and the closing phenylalanine or tryptophan. Each record gives: V gene, clone size, CDR3 length, J gene, D gene, CDR3 DNA, CDR3 protein. The D gene is left open where the match is weak. Some rows mark clone size as missing; the rest say once, few, many or name a class of expanded clone.

>TRBV6-5|NA|12|TRBJ1-5|NA
TGTGCCAGCAACAGCCCCAATCAGCCCCAGCATTTT
CASNSPNQPQHF
>TRBV13|NA|13|TRBJ1-1|NA
TGTGCCAGCAGCTTACAGGATAACACTGAAGCTTTCTTT
CASSLQDNTEAFF
>TRBV6-6|NA|14|TRBJ2-1|NA
TGTGCCAGCAGTTACGCGGGAAACAACACTGAGCAGTTCTTC
CASSYAGNNTEQFF
>TRBV24-1|NA|17|TRBJ1-5|TRBD1
TGTGCCACCAGTGACAAGGGACAGGGTCTTTCTGGTCAGCCCCAGCATTTT
CATSDKGQGLSGQPQHF
>TRBV2|NA|14|TRBJ1-6|TRBD1
TGTGCCAGCAGTGATGGGGACAGTAATTCACCCCTCCACTTT
CASSDGDSNSPLHF
>TRBV6-1|NA|15|TRBJ2-7|TRBD1
TGTGCCAGCAGTGAAGAGGGGACAGACCTCTACGAGCAGTACTTC
CASSEEGTDLYEQYF
>TRBV4-1|NA|15|TRBJ2-1|NA
TGCGCCAGCAGCCAAGACTTCTCTTCCTACAATGAGCAGTTCTTC
CASSQDFSSYNEQFF
>TRBV7-9|NA|14|TRBJ2-7|TRBD2
TGTGCCAGCAGCCCGACTAGCGGCGACTACGAGCAGTACTTC
CASSPTSGDYEQYF
>TRBV12-3/TRBV12-4|NA|12|TRBJ2-5|NA
TGTGCCAGCAGTCTTCTCGGAGAGACCCAGTACTTC
CASSLLGETQYF
>TRBV7-6|NA|16|TRBJ1-4|NA
TGTGCCAGCAGCTTATATACAGATCCGACTAATGAAAAACTGTTTTTT
CASSLYTDPTNEKLFF
>TRBV7-2|NA|16|TRBJ2-7|TRBD1
TGTGCCAGCAGCCCTGAGGGTTTAACGGGGACAGACGAGCAGTACTTC
CASSPEGLTGTDEQYF
>TRBV12-5|NA|17|TRBJ2-1|TRBD2
TGTGCTAGTGGTTTGGTATTGGGTAGCGGGAGCCACAATGAGCAGTTCTTC
CASGLVLGSGSHNEQFF
>TRBV15|NA|14|TRBJ1-1|NA
TGTGCCACCAGCAACGGGTATCTGAACACTGAAGCTTTCTTT
CATSNGYLNTEAFF
>TRBV3-1/TRBV3-2|once|14|TRBJ1-2|TRBD1
TGTGCCAGCAGCCCGGGACAGGCAATCTATGGCTACACCTTC
CASSPGQAIYGYTF
>TRBV7-9|NA|17|TRBJ1-2|NA
TGTGCCAGCAGCTTAGACGGGGTGGCCCGAAATAACTATGGCTACACCTTC
CASSLDGVARNNYGYTF
>TRBV3-1/TRBV3-2|NA|16|TRBJ2-5|TRBD2
TGTGCCAGCAGCCCCCTCGCACTAGCGGACCAAGAGACCCAGTACTTC
CASSPLALADQETQYF
>TRBV7-2|NA|14|TRBJ2-7|NA
TGTGCCAGCAGCACCGGGACTCTCCCCTACGAGCAGTACTTC
CASSTGTLPYEQYF
>TRBV20-1|NA|14|TRBJ1-1|NA
TGCAGTGCTAGTCAGGGCGGTGGGGTCGCTGAAGCTTTCTTT
CSASQGGGVAEAFF
>TRBV28|NA|13|TRBJ1-1|TRBD1
TGTGCCAGTTGGGACAGGGGGGAGTCTGAAGCTTTCTTT
CASWDRGESEAFF
>TRBV7-6|NA|16|TRBJ2-6|NA
TGTGCCAGCAGCTTAGCGGCGGGGGCCGGGGCCAACGTCCTGACTTTC
CASSLAAGAGANVLTF
>TRBV14|NA|15|TRBJ2-1|TRBD2
TGTGCCAGCAGCCTACTAGCGGGAGGGACAAATGAGCAGTTCTTC
CASSLLAGGTNEQFF
>TRBV13|NA|17|TRBJ2-3|TRBD2
TGTGCCAGCAGCTCCTTTCTAGCGGGAGGGAGCACAGATACGCAGTATTTT
CASSSFLAGGSTDTQYF
>TRBV14|NA|16|TRBJ2-5|TRBD1
TGTGCCAGCAGCCTCCTAGACAGGGGCGGTGGGGAGACCCAGTACTTC
CASSLLDRGGGETQYF
>TRBV7-2|NA|14|TRBJ2-7|TRBD1
TGTGCCAGCAGCCTGACAGGGAGCTCCTACGAGCAGTACTTC
CASSLTGSSYEQYF
>TRBV3-1/TRBV3-2|NA|17|TRBJ2-1|TRBD2
TGTGCCAGCAGCCAAGACCAACTAGCGGGCAACTACAATGAGCAGTTCTTC
CASSQDQLAGNYNEQFF
>TRBV25-1|NA|13|TRBJ2-2|TRBD1
TGTGCCAGCAGTGAACAGGGGGCCGGGGAGCTGTTTTTT
CASSEQGAGELFF
>TRBV19|NA|16|TRBJ2-3|TRBD2
TGTGCCAGTAGTATGGGGGTAGCGGGGAGCACAGATACGCAGTATTTT
CASSMGVAGSTDTQYF
>TRBV15|few|17|TRBJ2-1|TRBD1
TGTGCCACCAGCAGAGGACTTGACAGGGACTCCTACAATGAGCAGTTCTTC
CATSRGLDRDSYNEQFF
>TRBV7-6|NA|16|TRBJ2-7|NA
TGTGCCAGCAGCCCGATTCGGACAGCAAATACCTACGAGCAGTACTTC
CASSPIRTANTYEQYF
>TRBV5-1|once|14|TRBJ2-3|NA
TGCGCCAGCAGCTTGGTTTCCCCAACAGATACGCAGTATTTT
CASSLVSPTDTQYF
>TRBV19|NA|13|TRBJ1-2|NA
TGTGCCAGTAGTAAAGGGGTGGTCTATGGCTACACCTTC
CASSKGVVYGYTF
>TRBV10-2|NA|16|TRBJ1-2|TRBD1
TGCGCCAGCAGCAATTCTGAGACAGGGTCTAACTATGGCTACACCTTC
CASSNSETGSNYGYTF
>TRBV14|NA|18|TRBJ2-2|TRBD2
TGTGCCAGCAGCCAAGAGGAGAGAAGCGGGAGGGCCGGCGGGGAGCTGTTTTTT
CASSQEERSGRAGGELFF
>TRBV3-1/TRBV3-2|NA|16|TRBJ1-1|TRBD1
TGTGCCAGCAGCCCCCGGGACAGGGGGCTGAGCACTGAAGCTTTCTTT
CASSPRDRGLSTEAFF
>TRBV27|NA|16|TRBJ1-1|NA
TGTGCCAGCAGTTTACAGGGGTTTAGTATGAACACTGAAGCTTTCTTT
CASSLQGFSMNTEAFF
>TRBV10-3|few|15|TRBJ2-1|TRBD1
TGTGCCATCAGTAGACCGGGACAGGGGATCAATGAGCAGTTCTTC
CAISRPGQGINEQFF
>TRBV7-9|NA|16|TRBJ2-7|TRBD2
TGTGCCAGCAGCTCTCGGACTAGCGGGAACTCCTACGAGCAGTACTTC
CASSSRTSGNSYEQYF
>TRBV27|NA|16|TRBJ1-5|NA
TGTGCCAGCAGTTTTTCAGGGTTGGGATTTATCAGCCCCCAGCATTTT
CASSFSGLGFISPQHF
>TRBV9|NA|14|TRBJ1-6|NA
TGTGCCAGCAGCCCAGAAGGTAGCCAATCACCCCTCCACTTT
CASSPEGSQSPLHF
>TRBV10-3|NA|13|TRBJ1-1|NA
TGTGCCAGCCGAGGGGGGGAGGACACTGAAGCTTTCTTT
CASRGGEDTEAFF
>TRBV4-1|NA|16|TRBJ2-5|TRBD2
TGCGCCAGCAGCCAAGATCGGACTAGCGGGGAAGAGACCCAGTACTTC
CASSQDRTSGEETQYF
>TRBV6-2/TRBV6-3|NA|13|TRBJ1-1|NA
TGTGCCAGCAGCCAACAGGGCCACACTGAAGCTTTCTTT
CASSQQGHTEAFF
>TRBV28|NA|15|TRBJ2-1|TRBD2
TGTGCCAGCAGTTTAACTAGCGGGAGAGGAAATGAGCAGTTCTTC
CASSLTSGRGNEQFF
>TRBV6-5|NA|16|TRBJ2-1|TRBD2
TGTGCCAGCAGTTACCACGGACTAGCGGGATACAATGAGCAGTTCTTC
CASSYHGLAGYNEQFF
>TRBV11-2|NA|16|TRBJ2-5|TRBD1
TGTGCCAGCAGCTTAGTAACAGGGGGTACCCAAGAGACCCAGTACTTC
CASSLVTGGTQETQYF
>TRBV30|once|15|TRBJ2-3|NA
TGTGCCTGGAGTAGGATTAACTGGGGCTCAGATACGCAGTATTTT
CAWSRINWGSDTQYF
>TRBV30|NA|15|TRBJ1-2|TRBD1
TGTGCCTGGACCCCAACAGGGGGTCTTACCTATGGCTACACCTTC
CAWTPTGGLTYGYTF
>TRBV28|once|15|TRBJ2-5|TRBD1
TGTGCCAGCAGTGAAACAGGGGGCGAAAGAGAGACCCAGTACTTC
CASSETGGERETQYF
>TRBV7-9|NA|16|TRBJ1-1|TRBD1
TGTGCCAGCAGCTTACTCCCATACAGGGGAAACACTGAAGCTTTCTTT
CASSLLPYRGNTEAFF
>TRBV14|once|13|TRBJ2-5|NA
TGTGCCAGCAGCCAAGACAGGGGACAGACCCAGTACTTC
CASSQDRGQTQYF
>TRBV28|NA|12|TRBJ2-7|NA
TGTGCCAGCAGTTTCTCGTCCTACGAGCAGTACTTC
CASSFSSYEQYF
>TRBV25-1|once|16|TRBJ2-1|NA
TGTGCCAGCAGTCCAGGAGAGGGTTCTACCTACAATGAGCAGTTCTTC
CASSPGEGSTYNEQFF
>TRBV7-3|NA|16|TRBJ2-1|TRBD2
TGTGCCAGCAGCTCTCGGGGTAGCGGGCCTAACAATGAGCAGTTCTTC
CASSSRGSGPNNEQFF
>TRBV11-2|NA|16|TRBJ2-1|TRBD1
TGTGCCAGCAGCTTACTTATCGGACAGGGGGCGCTTGAGCAGTTCTTC
CASSLLIGQGALEQFF
>TRBV5-4|NA|14|TRBJ2-5|TRBD2
TGTGCCAGCAGCTTAGCGGGAGGAGTAGAGACCCAGTACTTC
CASSLAGGVETQYF
>TRBV27|NA|13|TRBJ1-4|TRBD1
TGTGCCAGCAGCAGGGACAGGAATGAAAAACTGTTTTTT
CASSRDRNEKLFF
>TRBV19|NA|16|TRBJ1-2|TRBD1
TGTGCCAGTAGTTCACCGGGACAGGGGATAAACTATGGCTACACCTTC
CASSSPGQGINYGYTF